Listed below are T cell receptor beta chains from one sample, sequenced in a study of type 1 and type 2 diabetes patients. TCRdb re-derived calls from the multiplex PCR reads in MiXCR, one entry per CDR3 protein. The data contain 270,000 or so distinct CDR3 sequences, around 50% of them singletons. Source material: peripheral blood mononuclear cells (PBMCs). Source of these receptors: a man aged 18 to 30 with type 2 diabetes. Each CDR3 is given with its conserved first and last residue. A D gene is named only where the DNA matches it firmly. Not every row has a clone size; where given, it reads once, few, many or a size class.

v_call	cdr3_length	j_call	d_call	clone_size	cdr3_aa	cdr3_nt
TRBV7-3	16	TRBJ1-1	-	-	CASSPEGGRRNTEAFF	TGTGCCAGCAGCCCAGAGGGGGGGCGACGGAACACTGAAGCTTTCTTT
TRBV4-1	15	TRBJ2-7	-	-	CASSQEPGIINEQYF	TGCGCCAGCAGCCAAGAGCCGGGGATTATCAACGAGCAGTACTTC
TRBV29-1	17	TRBJ2-5	TRBD2	-	CSAFPRWREIQGETQYF	TGCAGCGCATTCCCGCGGTGGCGGGAGATTCAGGGTGAGACCCAGTACTTC
TRBV2	17	TRBJ2-4	TRBD2	few	CASSEFLREAPKNIQYF	TGTGCCAGCAGTGAATTCCTTCGGGAGGCACCCAAAAACATTCAGTACTTC
TRBV13	14	TRBJ2-1	-	few	CASSSRAGVREQFF	TGTGCCAGCAGCTCCCGGGCAGGGGTCCGTGAGCAGTTCTTC
TRBV10-3	19	TRBJ2-1	-	-	CAIRATPTISVSSYNEQFF	TGTGCCATCAGAGCCACACCAACCATTTCCGTTAGCTCCTACAATGAGCAGTTCTTC
TRBV7-9	12	TRBJ2-3	-	-	CASSLATDTQYF	TGTGCCAGCAGCTTAGCGACAGATACGCAGTATTTT
TRBV7-2	13	TRBJ2-5	-	-	CASSLAGYETQYF	TGTGCCAGCAGCTTAGCAGGGTATGAGACCCAGTACTTC
TRBV5-1	13	TRBJ2-7	-	once	CASSSGQLNEQYF	TGCGCCAGCAGCTCCGGACAGTTGAACGAGCAGTACTTC
TRBV19	16	TRBJ2-5	-	few	CASSTGGLVVQETQYF	TGTGCCAGTAGTACAGGGGGACTAGTCGTCCAAGAGACCCAGTACTTC
TRBV6-6	14	TRBJ1-6	-	few	CASSYTGHNSPLHF	TGTGCCAGCAGTTACACAGGGCATAATTCACCCCTCCACTTT
TRBV2	14	TRBJ1-5	-	-	CASSGQYSNQPQHF	TGTGCCAGCAGCGGACAGTATAGCAATCAGCCCCAGCATTTT
TRBV6-1	13	TRBJ1-1	-	-	CAIKGTGNTEAFF	TGTGCCATCAAGGGGACGGGGAACACTGAAGCTTTCTTT
TRBV3-1	12	TRBJ2-7	-	-	CASSQFTYEQYF	TGTGCCAGCAGCCAATTCACTTACGAGCAGTACTTC
TRBV19	18	TRBJ1-6	-	-	CASSTGSSVQGRNSPLHF	TGTGCCAGTAGTACCGGATCGAGCGTACAGGGAAGGAATTCACCCCTCCACTTT
TRBV7-8	16	TRBJ2-7	TRBD1	-	CASSLRGTGISYEQYF	TGTGCCAGCAGCTTAAGGGGGACAGGCATCTCCTACGAGCAGTACTTC
TRBV18	17	TRBJ1-2	-	-	CASSPNAGDTNFYGYTF	TGTGCCAGCTCACCTAATGCAGGGGACACTAATTTCTATGGCTACACCTTC
TRBV4-3	14	TRBJ1-2	-	-	CASSPVLGVDGYTF	TGCGCCAGCAGCCCCGTTTTGGGGGTGGATGGCTACACCTTC
TRBV12-3/TRBV12-4	15	TRBJ2-1	TRBD2	-	CASSSIAGGDNEQFF	TGTGCCAGCAGTTCGATAGCGGGAGGGGACAATGAGCAGTTCTTC
TRBV10-1	15	TRBJ2-5	TRBD1	few	CASSPGQGGQETQYF	TGCGCCAGCAGTCCGGGACAGGGGGGACAAGAGACCCAGTACTTC
TRBV25-1	19	TRBJ2-6	TRBD1	few	CASSELGQGAAGGANVLTF	TGTGCCAGCAGTGAATTAGGACAGGGGGCTGCGGGAGGGGCCAACGTCCTGACTTTC
TRBV9	14	TRBJ2-7	TRBD2	-	CASRRAGEFYEQYF	TGTGCCAGCAGACGGGCGGGAGAATTCTACGAGCAGTACTTC
TRBV28	17	TRBJ2-5	TRBD2	few	CASSATAGLAGRETQYF	TGTGCCAGCAGCGCGACTGCGGGACTAGCGGGACGAGAGACCCAGTACTTC
TRBV15	14	TRBJ2-7	TRBD2	many	CATSSGGSSYEQYF	TGTGCCACCAGCAGCGGCGGGAGCTCCTACGAGCAGTACTTC
TRBV7-2	17	TRBJ2-7	-	-	CASSSSRGRGSSYEQYF	TGTGCCAGCAGCTCCTCGAGGGGAAGGGGGAGCTCCTACGAGCAGTACTTC
TRBV27	14	TRBJ1-2	-	-	CASSLSGSNYGYTF	TGTGCCAGCAGTTTATCAGGTAGTAACTATGGCTACACCTTC
TRBV6-5	13	TRBJ2-5	-	-	CASSSQTRYPQYF	TGTGCCAGCAGTTCCCAGACCCGTTACCCCCAGTACTTC
TRBV27	13	TRBJ1-4	-	-	CASSFKGGEKLFF	TGTGCCAGCAGTTTTAAAGGAGGTGAAAAACTGTTTTTT
TRBV2	15	TRBJ1-4	TRBD1	many	CASSRSGTGGEKLFF	TGTGCCAGCAGTAGGAGTGGGACAGGGGGTGAAAAACTGTTTTTT
TRBV20-1	11	TRBJ1-2	-	-	CSASRTEGYTF	TGCAGTGCTAGCAGGACAGAAGGCTACACCTTC
TRBV6-1	15	TRBJ2-7	-	once	CASSVIRDKPYEQYF	TGTGCCAGCAGTGTCATCCGGGACAAACCCTACGAGCAGTACTTC
TRBV7-2	15	TRBJ1-5	-	-	CASRTSGISNQPQHF	TGTGCCAGCAGAACTTCAGGGATTAGCAATCAGCCCCAGCATTTT
TRBV2	13	TRBJ1-6	-	-	CASSRFPNSPLHF	TGTGCCAGCAGCCGCTTCCCTAATTCACCCCTCCACTTT
TRBV6-6	15	TRBJ2-7	TRBD1	few	CASETGPGIQYEQYF	TGTGCCAGCGAGACAGGGCCGGGAATACAATACGAGCAGTACTTC
TRBV7-8	13	TRBJ2-5	-	-	CASSGRIGETQYF	TGTGCCAGCAGCGGGAGGATCGGGGAGACCCAGTACTTC
TRBV27	17	TRBJ2-1	TRBD2	-	CASSQIAGPPPYNEQFF	TGTGCCAGCAGTCAGATAGCGGGTCCGCCCCCTTACAATGAGCAGTTCTTC
TRBV28	17	TRBJ2-6	-	-	CASRLVGAHSGANVLTF	TGTGCCAGCCGACTAGTCGGGGCCCACTCTGGGGCCAACGTCCTGACTTTC
TRBV27	14	TRBJ2-1	TRBD1	few	CASKVDRGDNEQFF	TGTGCCAGCAAGGTTGACAGGGGCGACAATGAGCAGTTCTTC
TRBV19	13	TRBJ2-7	-	-	CASSIGQGDEQYF	TGTGCCAGTAGTATAGGCCAGGGAGACGAGCAGTACTTC
TRBV28	12	TRBJ2-2	-	few	CASSLTPGELFF	TGTGCCAGCAGCCTTACGCCCGGGGAGCTGTTTTTT
TRBV7-3	15	TRBJ2-1	TRBD2	-	CASSLGAGVLNEQFF	TGTGCCAGCAGCTTGGGTGCGGGAGTTCTCAATGAGCAGTTCTTC
TRBV20-1	13	TRBJ2-7	TRBD2	few	CSARTSLTYEQYF	TGCAGTGCCCGGACTAGTTTGACCTACGAGCAGTACTTC
TRBV4-1	14	TRBJ2-5	-	-	CASSQPGGGETQYF	TGCGCCAGCAGCCAGCCAGGGGGAGGAGAGACCCAGTACTTC
TRBV9	13	TRBJ2-5	-	few	CASSGTTRETQYF	TGTGCCAGCAGCGGGACTACAAGGGAGACCCAGTACTTC
TRBV5-1	14	TRBJ1-1	-	-	CASSQSRKGAKAFF	TGTGCCAGCAGCCAGAGTAGGAAAGGGGCTAAAGCTTTCTTT
TRBV10-3	16	TRBJ1-2	-	few	CAISVGEDNLNYGYTF	TGTGCCATCAGTGTGGGGGAAGACAACCTTAACTATGGCTACACCTTC
TRBV20-1	12	TRBJ1-1	-	-	CSARQFSNGAFF	TGCAGTGCTCGACAGTTTAGTAATGGAGCTTTCTTT
TRBV30	11	TRBJ2-1	-	-	CAWKSNNEQFF	TGTGCCTGGAAGTCTAACAATGAGCAGTTCTTC
TRBV5-1	16	TRBJ2-2	-	-	CASSLGLASATGELFF	TGCGCCAGCAGCTTGGGCCTAGCATCGGCCACCGGGGAGCTGTTTTTT